This T cell receptor (beta chain) was identified during a study of T cell repertoires in ileal Crohn's disease (dated by TCRdb to the late 2010s). Background on the whole study: Median disease duration was around 7.9 years, and under 40% of patients were identified as active smokers at the time of surgery. Surgery was performed for a complication in all patients, with stricturing disease in 61% and penetrating disease in approximately 40%. About half of the patients received postoperative therapy: fewer than 12 received thiopurines and 18 received anti-TNF agents. The M6 samples were biopsies of the neoterminal ileum collected during postoperative colonoscopy. TCR repertoire analysis was performed in roughly 50 Crohn's disease patients drawn from a prospective multicentre cohort. The study was conducted in parallel with a multicentre cohort that was designed to identify predictors of early endoscopic recurrence following ileocolonic resection. A Rutgeerts score higher than i0 was the definition used for endoscopic postoperative recurrence. A total of some 170 mucosal samples from 60 or so patients were sequenced, collected from several sites on the surgical specimen as well as at postoperative endoscopy. Summary of the overall study and its limitations: Patients who were active smokers at surgery had a significantly higher proportion of clonal expansions than non-smokers (approximately 26% vs 17%, p=0.02). Endoscopic recurrence was found to be associated with higher high-frequency clone percentages at surgery, and recurrence was observed in all patients with clonality above 26.8% (18/57). Only a subgroup of patients, of unstated size, had their mucosal CD4 and CD8 T cells sorted and sequenced. Compared with CD4 T cells, sorted CD8 T cells held more high-frequency clones, which suggests that the mucosal expansions were mostly CD8. Within the first year after surgery, the timing of postoperative endoscopy varied, and the median delay was around seven months.

According to the study, the label for this sample's time point signals: neoterminal ileum biopsy at postoperative endoscopy, about 6 months after surgery. Eligible patients were adults with ileal or ileocolonic Crohn's disease who had an indication for ileocolonic resection. Whole ileal mucosal biopsies were kept frozen at -80 degrees C prior to DNA extraction. Genomic DNA was isolated from frozen whole biopsies using a TRizol-based method, and the DNA was quantified with a NanoDrop 2000 spectrophotometer. Remarks on this clone: Its specific antigen is unknown. No base qualities exist here, and no much larger clone lies one base off it.

For commercial TCRB immunosequencing, around 500 nanograms of biopsy DNA were submitted for each sample. CDR3 regions were amplified from genomic DNA by Adaptive Biotechnology using a two-step, amplification bias-controlled multiplex PCR. Primers covering every V and J gene segment were used in the first PCR, while barcodes and Illumina adapters were added in the second PCR. An Illumina instrument was used to sequence the CDR3 libraries. In the paper's pipeline: Vendor-provided pipelines were combined with custom analysis of raw data in R/Bioconductor under R version 3.3.0. Clonality, ranging from 0 to 1, was calculated as the inverse of the normalised Shannon entropy of all productive clones. High-frequency clones were defined as the repertoire share of the top 100 clones, retaining only clones passing a 95% confidence test. Overlap between samples was measured with the Morisita-Horn index, while repertoire diversity was measured with the Simpson index. The table was pulled from immuneACCESS by TCRdb, which kept in-frame rearrangements only. Such tables lose some clones; where checked, under half of the loss comes from unresolved V genes, and the rest has no known cause. V, J and clone size derive from that table, while D and trimming were established from the DNA sequence. Within this sample are about 12,000 clones, with 75% to 85% of them counted one time only. The biggest ten clones account for around 9.9% of the sample.

V is trimmed back by 4 bases and J by 1 base, and the junction contains 13 bases that no gene match accounts for. From a lookup of the germline V gene, CDR1 and CDR2 are MNHNS and SASEGT. The CDR3 runs 19 amino acids, cysteine and phenylalanine included. CDR3 DNA is the only sequence kept; it has 57 bases, read in frame from the first base. The sequence joins TRBV6-1 to TRBJ1-5, and 10 bases in between align with TRBD1. The sample was ileal tissue. This clonotype originated in an adult with Crohn's disease. The CDR3 has the sequence CASSGFGTGVEKSNQPQHF. The nucleotides read TGTGCCAGCAGTGGGTTCGGGACAGGGGTGGAGAAAAGCAATCAGCCCCAGCATTTT.